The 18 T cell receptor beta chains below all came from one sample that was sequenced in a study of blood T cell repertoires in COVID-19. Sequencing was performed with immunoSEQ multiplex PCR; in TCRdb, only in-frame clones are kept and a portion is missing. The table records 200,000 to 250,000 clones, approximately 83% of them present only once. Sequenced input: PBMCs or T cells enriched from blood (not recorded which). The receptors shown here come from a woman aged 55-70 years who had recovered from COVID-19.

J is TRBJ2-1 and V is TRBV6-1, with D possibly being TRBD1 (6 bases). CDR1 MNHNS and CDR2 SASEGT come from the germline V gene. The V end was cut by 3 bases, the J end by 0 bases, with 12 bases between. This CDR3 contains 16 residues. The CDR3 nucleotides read TGTGCCAGCAGTGAGACGACAGGCAGCTCCTACAATGAGCAGTTCTTC. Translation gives CASSETTGSSYNEQFF.

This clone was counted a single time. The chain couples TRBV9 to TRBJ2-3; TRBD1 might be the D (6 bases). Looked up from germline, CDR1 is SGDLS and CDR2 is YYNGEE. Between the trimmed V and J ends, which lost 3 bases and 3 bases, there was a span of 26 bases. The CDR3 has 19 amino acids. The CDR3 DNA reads TGTGCCAGCAGCGCGTACTGGGGGCCTTTATCGGGGTGGACAGATACGCAGTATTTT. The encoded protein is CASSAYWGPLSGWTDTQYF.

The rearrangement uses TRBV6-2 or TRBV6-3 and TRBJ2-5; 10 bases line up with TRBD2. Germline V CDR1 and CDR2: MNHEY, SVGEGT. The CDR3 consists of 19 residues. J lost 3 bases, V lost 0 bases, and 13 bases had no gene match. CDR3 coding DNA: TGTGCCAGCAGTTACTCGAGGTCCCCCCAGCGGGGGGGCGAAGAGACCCAGTACTTC. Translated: CASSYSRSPQRGGEETQYF.

In nucleotides, the CDR3 is TGTGCCAGCAGCCCCGGGACTAGCGGGACCGGGGAGCTGTTTTTT. Encoded protein: CASSPGTSGTGELFF. The chain links TRBV7-9 to TRBJ2-2; TRBD2 matches at 12 bases. CDR3 length: 15 residues. Germline loops: CDR1 SEHNR, CDR2 FQNEAQ (reference sequence). V was clipped by 5 bases and J by 5 bases; unmatched bases: 3.

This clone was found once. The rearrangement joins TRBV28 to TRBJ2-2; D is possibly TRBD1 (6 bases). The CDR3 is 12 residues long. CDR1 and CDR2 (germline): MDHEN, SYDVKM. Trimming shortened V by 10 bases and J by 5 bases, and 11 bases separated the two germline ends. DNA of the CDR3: TGTGCCACCAACAGGGAGACCGGGGAGCTGTTTTTT. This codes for CATNRETGELFF.

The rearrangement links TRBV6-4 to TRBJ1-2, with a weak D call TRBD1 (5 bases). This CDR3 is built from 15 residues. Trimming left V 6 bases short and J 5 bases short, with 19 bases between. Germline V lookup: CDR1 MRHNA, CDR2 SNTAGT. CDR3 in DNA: TGTGCCAGCAGCGGCACTTCTCAGGGATGGTATGGCTACACCTTC. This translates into CASSGTSQGWYGYTF.

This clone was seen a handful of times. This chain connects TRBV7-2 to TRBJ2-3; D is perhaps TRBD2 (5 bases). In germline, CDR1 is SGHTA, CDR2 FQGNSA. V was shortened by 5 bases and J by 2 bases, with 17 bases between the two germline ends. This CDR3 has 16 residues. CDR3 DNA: TGTGCCAGCAGCCCGTTCGGAGGCGGCCCCACAGATACGCAGTATTTT. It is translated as CASSPFGGGPTDTQYF.

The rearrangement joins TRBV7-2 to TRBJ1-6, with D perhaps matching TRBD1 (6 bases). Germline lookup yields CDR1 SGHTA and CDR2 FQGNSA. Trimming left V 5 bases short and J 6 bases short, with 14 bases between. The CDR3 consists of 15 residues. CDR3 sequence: CASSTGGGGNSPLHF. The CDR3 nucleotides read TGTGCCAGCAGCACCGGGGGGGGCGGTAATTCACCCCTCCACTTT.

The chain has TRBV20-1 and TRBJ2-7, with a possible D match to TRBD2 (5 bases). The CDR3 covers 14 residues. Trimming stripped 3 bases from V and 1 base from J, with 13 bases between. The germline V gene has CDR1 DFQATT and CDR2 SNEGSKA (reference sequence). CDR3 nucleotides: TGCAGTGCTAGTGGGAGCCTATTTTCCTACGAGCAGTACTTC. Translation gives CSASGSLFSYEQYF.

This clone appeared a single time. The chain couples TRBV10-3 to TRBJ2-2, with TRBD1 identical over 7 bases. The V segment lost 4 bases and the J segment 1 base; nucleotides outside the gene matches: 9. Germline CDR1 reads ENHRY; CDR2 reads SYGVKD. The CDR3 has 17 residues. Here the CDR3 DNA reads TGTGCCATCAGTGCTTCGTCCCGGGACAGGAACACCGGGGAGCTGTTTTTT. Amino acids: CAISASSRDRNTGELFF.

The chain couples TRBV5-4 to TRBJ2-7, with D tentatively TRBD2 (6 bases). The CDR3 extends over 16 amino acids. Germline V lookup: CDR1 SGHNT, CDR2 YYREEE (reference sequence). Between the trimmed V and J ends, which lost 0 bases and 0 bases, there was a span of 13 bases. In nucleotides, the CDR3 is TGTGCCAGCAGCTTGGGTGGAGCTAGCGCCTCCTACGAGCAGTACTTC. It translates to CASSLGGASASYEQYF.

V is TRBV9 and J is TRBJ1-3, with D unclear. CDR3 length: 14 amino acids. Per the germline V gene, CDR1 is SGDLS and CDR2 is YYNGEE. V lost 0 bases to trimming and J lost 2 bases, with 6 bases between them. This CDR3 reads CASSVAGAGNTIYF. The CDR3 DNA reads TGTGCCAGCAGCGTAGCTGGAGCTGGAAACACCATATATTTT.

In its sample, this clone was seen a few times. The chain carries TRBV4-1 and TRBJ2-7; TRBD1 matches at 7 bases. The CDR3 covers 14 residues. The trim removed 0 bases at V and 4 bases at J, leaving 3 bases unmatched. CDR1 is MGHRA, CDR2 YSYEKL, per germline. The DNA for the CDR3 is TGCGCCAGCAGCCAAGACACGGACAGGTACGAGCAGTACTTC. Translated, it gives CASSQDTDRYEQYF.

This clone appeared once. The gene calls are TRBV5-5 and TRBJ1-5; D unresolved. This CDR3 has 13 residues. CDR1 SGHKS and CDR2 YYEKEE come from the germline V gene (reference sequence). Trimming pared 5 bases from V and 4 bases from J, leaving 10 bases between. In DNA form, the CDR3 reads TGTGCCAGCAGTGGACGGGATAATCAGCCCCAGCATTTT. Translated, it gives CASSGRDNQPQHF.

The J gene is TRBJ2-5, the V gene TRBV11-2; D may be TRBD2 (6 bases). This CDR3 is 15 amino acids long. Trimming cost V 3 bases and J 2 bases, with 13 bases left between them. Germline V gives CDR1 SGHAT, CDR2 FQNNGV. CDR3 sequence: CASSFVLARQETQYF. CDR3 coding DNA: TGTGCCAGCAGCTTCGTCCTAGCGAGGCAAGAGACCCAGTACTTC.

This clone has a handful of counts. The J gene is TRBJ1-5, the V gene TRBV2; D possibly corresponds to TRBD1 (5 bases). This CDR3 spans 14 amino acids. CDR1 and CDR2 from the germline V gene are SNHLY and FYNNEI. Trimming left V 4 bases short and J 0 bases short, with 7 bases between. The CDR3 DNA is TGTGCCAGCAGTGGACAGAATAGCAATCAGCCCCAGCATTTT. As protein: CASSGQNSNQPQHF.

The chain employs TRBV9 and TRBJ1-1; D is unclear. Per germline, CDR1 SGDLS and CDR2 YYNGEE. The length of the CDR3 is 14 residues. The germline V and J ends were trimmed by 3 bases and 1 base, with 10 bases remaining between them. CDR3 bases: TGTGCCAGCAGCGGGAACAGAGCGAACACTGAAGCTTTCTTT. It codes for CASSGNRANTEAFF.

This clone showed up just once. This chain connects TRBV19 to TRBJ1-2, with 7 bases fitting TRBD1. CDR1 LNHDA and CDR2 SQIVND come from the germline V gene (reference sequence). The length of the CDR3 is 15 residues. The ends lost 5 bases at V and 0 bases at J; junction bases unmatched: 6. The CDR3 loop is CASSGTATANYGYTF. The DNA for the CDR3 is TGTGCCAGTAGTGGGACAGCAACAGCTAACTATGGCTACACCTTC.